The 31 T cell receptor beta chains below come from one sample, sequenced in a study of somatic mutations in cytotoxic T cells in rheumatoid arthritis. The repertoire was sequenced with immunoSEQ multiplex PCR; TCRdb's copy has only in-frame clones and lacks some. The sample lists fewer than 40,000 clones, 75% to 85% seen once, with around 8.2% in the top ten. The specimen was CD8+ T cells sorted from blood. These TCRs come from an adult with rheumatoid arthritis.

This clone was observed once. The gene calls are TRBV28 and TRBJ2-3; D possibly corresponds to TRBD2 (5 bases). CDR1 and CDR2 from the germline V gene are MDHEN and SYDVKM. Deletions cut 9 bases from V and 2 bases from J, with 12 bases between. The CDR3 consists of 13 residues. The CDR3 loop is CASSRTYTDTQYF. Written as DNA, the CDR3 is TGTGCCAGTTCTAGGACTTACACAGATACGCAGTATTTT. Full variable domain (rest looked up from reference TRBV28 and TRBJ2-3): DVKVTQSSRYLVKRTGEKVFLECVQDMDHENMFWYRQDPGLGLRLIYFSYDVKMKEKGDIPEGYSVSREKKERFSLILESASTNQTSMYLCASSRTYTDTQYFGPGTRLTVL.

The chain employs TRBV6-1 and TRBJ2-1; 11 nucleotides match TRBD2. Germline trimming cut 1 base from V and 6 bases from J; bases unmatched to any gene: 2. Germline V gives CDR1 MNHNS, CDR2 SASEGT. The CDR3 sequence is 15 residues long. The CDR3 here is CASSEGSGGVNEQFF. The CDR3 DNA is TGTGCCAGCAGTGAAGGTAGCGGGGGGGTCAATGAGCAGTTCTTC.

The chain employs TRBV27 and TRBJ1-1; D not certain. The germline CDR1 and CDR2 sequences are MNHEY and SMNVEV (reference sequence). The V and J ends lost 2 bases and 2 bases respectively, with 15 bases between them. The CDR3 is 16 residues long. CDR3 amino acids: CASSLAQKDGNTEAFF. The CDR3 bases are TGTGCCAGCAGTTTAGCCCAGAAGGACGGAAACACTGAAGCTTTCTTT.

This chain joins TRBV6-6 and TRBJ1-1; TRBD1 is a possible D gene (5 bases). CDR3 length: 15 amino acids. Germline V gives CDR1 MNHNY, CDR2 SVGAGI (reference sequence). V dropped 0 bases and J dropped 2 bases, with 10 bases sitting between them. The CDR3 nucleotides are TGTGCCAGCAGTTACTCGGACACCTCCAACACTGAAGCTTTCTTT. The encoded protein is CASSYSDTSNTEAFF.

V and J are TRBV29-1 and TRBJ2-3, with 8 bases matching TRBD1. The CDR3 consists of 13 residues. J was trimmed by 3 bases and V by 3 bases; bases with no gene match: 2. Germline values: CDR1 SQVTM, CDR2 ANQGSEA. In DNA, the CDR3 is TGCAGCGTTGAGGACAGGGTTACAGATACGCAGTATTTT. Amino acid sequence: CSVEDRVTDTQYF.

The chain is built from TRBV9 and TRBJ1-3; 7 bases fit TRBD1. After removal of 0 bases from V and 5 bases from J, the junction contained 5 bases not matched to a gene. Germline CDR1 and CDR2: SGDLS and YYNGEE. The CDR3 contains 15 residues. This CDR3 is CASSVEWTGRNTIYF. The CDR3 DNA follows: TGTGCCAGCAGCGTAGAATGGACAGGAAGAAACACCATATATTTT.

J is TRBJ2-7 and V is TRBV7-8, with TRBD2 matching over 9 bases. J was trimmed by 0 bases and V by 4 bases; bases with no gene match: 4. Germline assignment: CDR1 SGHVS and CDR2 FQNEAQ. The CDR3 contains 15 residues. This CDR3 reads CASSSFSGSSYEQYF. Here the CDR3 DNA reads TGTGCCAGCAGCTCTTTTAGCGGGAGCTCCTACGAGCAGTACTTC.

This rearrangement joins TRBV28 to TRBJ1-5; no clear D. Trimming removed 3 bases at V and 2 bases at J, with 5 bases between. This CDR3 region has 13 residues. The germline gives CDR1 MDHEN, CDR2 SYDVKM. CDR3 DNA sequence: TGTGCCAGCAGTTTTGGGGGCAATCAGCCCCAGCATTTT. Its translation is CASSFGGNQPQHF.

The CDR3 DNA reads TGTGCCAGCAGGGTAGGGCGCAATCAGCCCCAGCATTTT. Amino acids: CASRVGRNQPQHF. The chain combines TRBV27 with TRBJ1-5, with D hard to call. V lost 6 bases and J lost 2, with 8 bases in between. The germline gives CDR1 MNHEY, CDR2 SMNVEV (reference sequence). CDR3 length equals 13 residues.

The chain has TRBV4-1 and TRBJ1-1; D gene unclear. This CDR3 region has 14 residues. The V end was cut by 0 bases, the J end by 3 bases, with 8 bases between. CDR1 MGHRA and CDR2 YSYEKL come from the germline V gene. This chain's CDR3 is CASSQERVDTEAFF. The CDR3 coding sequence is TGCGCCAGCAGCCAAGAGAGGGTGGACACTGAAGCTTTCTTT.

The rearrangement uses TRBV19 and TRBJ1-1, with unresolved D. This CDR3 spans 12 amino acids. Trimming cost V 7 bases and J 11 bases, with 17 bases left between them. Germline V gives CDR1 LNHDA, CDR2 SQIVND (reference sequence). The CDR3 coding sequence is TGTGCCAGTACCCCAACGGGAACCTCGGCTTTCTTT. Its translation is CASTPTGTSAFF.

The chain has TRBV6-6 and TRBJ2-1, with 9 bases matching TRBD2. Germline V gene lookup returns CDR1 MNHNY and CDR2 SVGAGI (reference sequence). The CDR3 is 13 residues long. J gave up 10 bases and V 6 bases, and 7 bases lay outside the gene matches. CDR3 loop: CASSPRLAGEQFF. For the CDR3, the DNA is TGTGCCAGCAGCCCCCGGCTAGCGGGGGAGCAGTTCTTC.

The rearrangement uses TRBV5-4 and TRBJ1-1; maybe TRBD1 (5 bases). The germline V and J ends were trimmed by 5 bases and 0 bases, with 11 bases remaining between them. CDR1 SGHNT and CDR2 YYREEE come from the germline V gene (reference sequence). This CDR3 contains 14 residues. In DNA form, the CDR3 reads TGTGCCAGCAGTCCCGGGGACCTGAACACTGAAGCTTTCTTT. It encodes CASSPGDLNTEAFF.

The rearrangement uses TRBV27 and TRBJ2-7; the match to TRBD2 covers 8 bases. This CDR3 has 14 residues. In germline, CDR1 is MNHEY, CDR2 SMNVEV (reference sequence). V lost 5 bases to trimming and J lost 0 bases; unmatched junction nucleotides: 3. The CDR3 loop is CASSPSGSSYEQYF. CDR3 DNA: TGTGCCAGCAGTCCCAGCGGGAGCTCCTACGAGCAGTACTTC.

The V call is TRBV4-1, the J call TRBJ2-5, with D possibly TRBD1 on 6 matching bases. The CDR3 loop spans 17 amino acids. V was clipped by 2 bases and J by 5 bases, with 21 bases between them. Germline V gene lookup returns CDR1 MGHRA and CDR2 YSYEKL. CDR3 in DNA: TGCGCCAGCAGCCAACCTTCGGCAGGGGCGGAAAAGGAGACCCAGTACTTC. As protein: CASSQPSAGAEKETQYF.

The V gene is TRBV30, the J gene TRBJ2-2; TRBD1 matches 11 bases. With 2 bases clipped from V and 1 base from J, the junction kept 12 bases outside the gene matches. The length of the CDR3 is 19 residues. The V gene's germline CDR1 is GTSNPN and CDR2 SVGIG (reference sequence). The CDR3 sequence is CAWSSSPGQGVRNTGELFF. The CDR3 DNA sequence: TGTGCCTGGAGTTCTTCCCCGGGACAGGGGGTCCGGAACACCGGGGAGCTGTTTTTT.

The chain is built from TRBV11-1 and TRBJ1-1; 7 bases are shared with TRBD1. The germline CDR1 and CDR2 sequences are SGHAT and FQDESV (reference sequence). After removal of 4 bases from V and 1 base from J, the junction contained 9 bases not matched to a gene. CDR3 length: 16 amino acids. CDR3 protein: CASSSVTGVWNTEAFF. CDR3 in DNA: TGTGCCAGCAGCTCAGTAACAGGGGTCTGGAACACTGAAGCTTTCTTT.

The chain links TRBV4-1 to TRBJ1-4; the D is unclear. The CDR3 length is 15 residues. Germline assignment: CDR1 MGHRA and CDR2 YSYEKL. V was pared by 0 bases and J by 7 bases, with 12 bases between. CDR3 protein: CASSQEGGRSEKLFF. CDR3 nucleotides: TGCGCCAGCAGCCAAGAGGGAGGGCGAAGTGAAAAACTGTTTTTT.

The chain couples TRBV18 to TRBJ2-3; the D call may be TRBD1 or TRBD2 (6 bases each). V was shortened by 4 bases and J by 5 bases, with 19 bases between the two germline ends. In germline, CDR1 is KGHSH, CDR2 LQKENI. The CDR3 totals 16 residues. CDR3 DNA: TGTGCCAGCTCACTAGCGGAGGGGGATGTTCGAGATACGCAGTATTTT. Its protein is CASSLAEGDVRDTQYF.

The rearrangement uses TRBV19 and TRBJ1-1, with 8 bases fitting TRBD1. The CDR3 is 14 residues long. Germline assignment: CDR1 LNHDA and CDR2 SQIVND (reference sequence). Trimming at V came to 8 bases and at J to 3 bases, leaving 8 bases not matched to a gene. CDR3 bases: TGTGCCAGTGGTGGGACAGGATCGGACACTGAAGCTTTCTTT. Amino acid sequence: CASGGTGSDTEAFF.

This chain links TRBV5-8 with TRBJ2-1; D not resolved. The CDR3 has 12 amino acids. The germline V and J ends were trimmed by 4 bases and 3 bases, with 5 bases remaining between them. Germline CDR1 and CDR2: SGHTS and YDEGEE. Written as DNA, the CDR3 is TGTGCCAGCAGCGACGACTACAATGAGCAGTTCTTC. Amino acid sequence: CASSDDYNEQFF.

The gene calls are TRBV7-9 and TRBJ2-3; D unresolved. CDR3 size: 14 residues. V lost 3 bases and J 6 bases, leaving 13 bases between the germline ends. From germline, CDR1 is SEHNR and CDR2 FQNEAQ (reference sequence). CDR3 nucleotides: TGTGCCAGCAGCTTTGTCGGTCGCGAGGATACGCAGTATTTT. Residues: CASSFVGREDTQYF.

This clone has a handful of counts. The rearrangement links TRBV5-1 to TRBJ1-1; possible D gene TRBD1, 6 bases. Germline CDR1 is SGHRS and CDR2 is YFSETQ. Trimming shortened V by 3 bases and J by 6 bases, and 21 bases separated the two germline ends. This CDR3 has 16 residues. CDR3 protein: CASSSPSTGRTAEAFF. CDR3 DNA: TGCGCCAGCAGCTCCCCCTCCACAGGGCGGACGGCTGAAGCTTTCTTT. Together with reference TRBV5-1 and TRBJ1-1, the CDR3 gives the full variable domain: KAGVTQTPRYLIKTRGQQVTLSCSPISGHRSVSWYQQTPGQGLQFLFEYFSETQRNKGNFPGRFSGRQFSNSRSEMNVSTLELGDSALYLCASSSPSTGRTAEAFFGQGTRLTVV.

This rearrangement joins TRBV4-1 to TRBJ2-2; unclear D gene. V was cut by 5 bases and J by 5 bases, with 3 bases left in between. This CDR3 region has 11 residues. Germline CDR1 reads MGHRA; CDR2 reads YSYEKL. CDR3 sequence reads: CASSETGELFF. The CDR3 nucleotides read TGCGCCAGCAGCGAAACCGGGGAGCTGTTTTTT.

J is TRBJ1-2 and V is TRBV7-9; TRBD1 matches 8 bases. The germline V gene encodes CDR1 SEHNR and CDR2 FQNEAQ (reference sequence). Germline trimming cut 5 bases from V and 2 bases from J; bases unmatched to any gene: 4. This CDR3 comprises 14 residues. For the CDR3, the DNA is TGTGCCAGCAGCGGCCGGGACAGGAACTATGGCTACACCTTC. Protein: CASSGRDRNYGYTF.

This clone was observed once. The gene calls are TRBV27 and TRBJ2-7; D perhaps matches TRBD1 (5 bases). The CDR3 is made up of 15 amino acids. The germline CDR1 and CDR2 sequences are MNHEY and SMNVEV (reference sequence). Trimming removed 1 base at V and 2 bases at J, with 12 bases between. The CDR3 nucleotides are TGTGCCAGCAGTTTATTTCAGGGTCGGGCCTACGAGCAGTACTTC. Amino acid sequence: CASSLFQGRAYEQYF.

This chain connects TRBV6-5 to TRBJ1-1; D not resolved. The CDR3 spans 12 residues. Trimming removed 4 bases at V and 6 bases at J, with 9 bases between. The germline gives CDR1 MNHEY, CDR2 SVGAGI. As DNA, the CDR3 is TGTGCCAGCAGTTTACTTGTCTCTGAAGCTTTCTTT. Its protein is CASSLLVSEAFF.

This clone turned up a few times. V is TRBV7-2 and J is TRBJ1-1; D may be TRBD1 (6 bases). The CDR3 totals 14 residues. Germline values: CDR1 SGHTA, CDR2 FQGNSA. Trimming removed 6 bases at V and 4 bases at J, with 15 bases between. The CDR3 region is CASRAEGGGTEAFF. The DNA of the CDR3 is TGTGCCAGCAGGGCCGAGGGAGGGGGCACTGAAGCTTTCTTT.

This clone came up once. The chain is built from TRBV5-4 and TRBJ1-4; D is perhaps TRBD1 (5 bases). V was trimmed by 2 bases and J by 7 bases, leaving 21 bases between them. Germline lookup yields CDR1 SGHNT and CDR2 YYREEE (reference sequence). This CDR3 contains 17 residues. The CDR3 DNA follows: TGTGCCAGCAGCTTAGGCGGGGGAGGAGGCGTTGGTGAAAAACTGTTTTTT. This translates into CASSLGGGGGVGEKLFF.

The chain links TRBV6-5 to TRBJ2-5; 8 nucleotides agree with TRBD1. With V trimmed by 2 bases and J by 1 base, 0 bases remained unmatched. Germline loops: CDR1 MNHEY, CDR2 SVGAGI. The length of the CDR3 is 14 residues. CDR3 in amino acids: CASSYGQGQETQYF. In DNA form, the CDR3 reads TGTGCCAGCAGTTACGGACAGGGCCAAGAGACCCAGTACTTC.

V is TRBV7-2 and J is TRBJ2-1; 11 nucleotides line up with TRBD2. The V and J ends lost 1 base and 4 bases, in that order; junction bases with no gene match: 6. From germline, CDR1 is SGHTA and CDR2 FQGNSA. The CDR3 consists of 17 residues. The CDR3 DNA is TGTGCCAGCAGCTTAGGACTAGCGGGATCTTGGTACAATGAGCAGTTCTTC. Translated: CASSLGLAGSWYNEQFF. Supplemented by reference TRBV7-2 and TRBJ2-1, the full variable domain reads GAGVSQSPSNKVTEKGKDVELRCDPISGHTALYWYRQSLGQGLEFLIYFQGNSAPDKSGLPSDRFSAERTGGSVSTLTIQRTQQEDSAVYLCASSLGLAGSWYNEQFFGPGTRLTVL.